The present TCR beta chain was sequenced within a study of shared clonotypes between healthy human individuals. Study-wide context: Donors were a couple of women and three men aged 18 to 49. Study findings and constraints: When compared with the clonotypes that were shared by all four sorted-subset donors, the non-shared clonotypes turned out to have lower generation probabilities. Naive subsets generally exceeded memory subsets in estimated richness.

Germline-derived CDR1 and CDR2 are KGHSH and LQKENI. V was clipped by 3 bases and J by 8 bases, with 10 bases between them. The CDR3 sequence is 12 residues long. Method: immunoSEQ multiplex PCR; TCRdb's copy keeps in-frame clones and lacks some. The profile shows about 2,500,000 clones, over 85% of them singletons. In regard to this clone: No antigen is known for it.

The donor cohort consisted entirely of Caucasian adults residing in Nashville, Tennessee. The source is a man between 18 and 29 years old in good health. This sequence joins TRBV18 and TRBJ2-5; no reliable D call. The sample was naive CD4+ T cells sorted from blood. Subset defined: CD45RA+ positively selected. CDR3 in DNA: TGTGCCAGCTCACCCGACCCTGGCACCCAGTACTTC. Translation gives CASSPDPGTQYF.